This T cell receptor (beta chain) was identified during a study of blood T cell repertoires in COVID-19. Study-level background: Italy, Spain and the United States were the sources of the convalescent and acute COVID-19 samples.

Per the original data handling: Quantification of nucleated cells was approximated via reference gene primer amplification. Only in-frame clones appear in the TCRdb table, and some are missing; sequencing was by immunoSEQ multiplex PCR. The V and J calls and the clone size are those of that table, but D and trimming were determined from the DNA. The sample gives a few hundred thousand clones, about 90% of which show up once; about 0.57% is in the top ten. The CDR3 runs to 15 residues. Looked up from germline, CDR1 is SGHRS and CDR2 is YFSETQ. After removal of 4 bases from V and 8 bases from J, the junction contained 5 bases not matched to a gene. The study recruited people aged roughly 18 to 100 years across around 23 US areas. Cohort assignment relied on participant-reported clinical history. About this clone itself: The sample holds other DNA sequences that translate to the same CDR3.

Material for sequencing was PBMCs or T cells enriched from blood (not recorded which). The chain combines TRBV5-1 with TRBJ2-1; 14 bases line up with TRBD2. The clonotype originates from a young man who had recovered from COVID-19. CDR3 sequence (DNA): TGCGCCAGCAGCCCGGGACTAGCGGGAGTCGATGAGCAGTTCTTC. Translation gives CASSPGLAGVDEQFF. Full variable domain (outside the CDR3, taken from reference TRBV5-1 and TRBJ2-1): KAGVTQTPRYLIKTRGQQVTLSCSPISGHRSVSWYQQTPGQGLQFLFEYFSETQRNKGNFPGRFSGRQFSNSRSEMNVSTLELGDSALYLCASSPGLAGVDEQFFGPGTRLTVL.